These T cell receptor beta chains were read from a single sample in a study of CD8 T cells in Susac syndrome. From the immunoSEQ multiplex PCR reads, TCRdb called clonotypes with MiXCR, one entry per CDR3 protein. The sample contains about 430,000 distinct CDR3 sequences, around 85% of which appear only once. The sample was CD8+ T cells from PBMCs. The receptors were gathered from a human donor with multiple sclerosis. CDR3s include the opening cysteine and the closing phenylalanine or tryptophan. The D gene is left open where the match is weak. Expanded clones get a size class; other rows say once, few or many, or leave the size out.

14	TRBV27	TRBJ2-7	-	-	TGTGCCAGCAGTTTATTAGGTACAGGGCACGAGCAGTACTTC	CASSLLGTGHEQYF
15	TRBV3-1	TRBJ2-7	few	TRBD2	TGTGCCAGCAGCCCCCAGCGGGAGGGGGGCTACGAGCAGTACTTC	CASSPQREGGYEQYF
16	TRBV6-1	TRBJ1-5	-	-	TGTGCCAGTTCGGCGGTCTGGTATTTTTCTTCTCAGCCCCAGCATTTT	CASSAVWYFSSQPQHF
14	TRBV15	TRBJ2-7	-	-	TGTGCCACCAGCGCAGGGGAGGTCTCCTACGAGCAGTACTTC	CATSAGEVSYEQYF
17	TRBV6-1	TRBJ1-2	-	-	TGTGCCAGCAGCCGTACAGTGTCGGGCTCAAACGGTTATGGCTACACCTTC	CASSRTVSGSNGYGYTF
15	TRBV30	TRBJ1-5	-	-	TGTGCCTGGAGTAACCGGGACACCATTTGGGGTCCCCAGCATTTT	CAWSNRDTIWGPQHF
16	TRBV29-1	TRBJ2-2	-	-	TGCAGCGTTGAGGGACAAGACAGGTCGAACACCGGGGAGCTGTTTTTT	CSVEGQDRSNTGELFF
12	TRBV7-9	TRBJ2-5	-	-	TGTGCCAGCAGCCAGTGGACAGAGACCCAGTACTTC	CASSQWTETQYF
17	TRBV27	TRBJ2-7	-	-	TGTGCCAGCAGTGGCCTCCAACCGGCTGACATTTACCACGAGCAGTACTTC	CASSGLQPADIYHEQYF
13	TRBV7-9	TRBJ1-1	-	-	TGTGCCAGCAGCACTAGGGCGGACACTGAAGCTTTCTTT	CASSTRADTEAFF
15	TRBV12-3/TRBV12-4	TRBJ2-1	-	TRBD1	TGTGCCAGCACCAGACCCGGGACAGGAAACAATGAGCAGTTCTTC	CASTRPGTGNNEQFF
17	TRBV5-1	TRBJ1-1	-	TRBD1	TGCGCCAGCAGCCCTGGGACAGGGGGTGTCGTGCACACTGAAGCTTTCTTT	CASSPGTGGVVHTEAFF
16	TRBV29-1	TRBJ2-2	-	TRBD1	TGCAGCGTCCACTGGACAGGGGCACCGAACACCGGGGAGCTGTTTTTT	CSVHWTGAPNTGELFF
16	TRBV30	TRBJ1-5	once	-	TGTGCCTGGAGTGTTTCAGGGGCATTGAGCAATCAGCCCCAGCATTTT	CAWSVSGALSNQPQHF
13	TRBV4-1	TRBJ2-1	-	-	TGCGCCAGCTCGAGGGGCTCCTACAATGAGCAGTTCTTC	CASSRGSYNEQFF
16	TRBV13	TRBJ2-2	-	-	TGTGCCAGCACGGGACACGGACAGAGAGACACCGGGGAGCTGTTTTTT	CASTGHGQRDTGELFF
15	TRBV28	TRBJ2-1	-	-	TGTGCCAGCAGTCCACTCTCTTCGGGTACGAATGAGCAGTTCTTC	CASSPLSSGTNEQFF
14	TRBV19	TRBJ1-1	-	TRBD1	TGTGCCAGTTACCAGGGGGAGGGGATCGCTGAAGCTTTCTTT	CASYQGEGIAEAFF
16	TRBV30	TRBJ2-6	-	TRBD1	TGTGCCTGGATGTCACAGGGGCTGGGCGGGGCCAACGTCCTGACTTTC	CAWMSQGLGGANVLTF
16	TRBV4-1	TRBJ1-5	-	-	TGCGCCAGCAGCCTTACGAGGGACGGACACAATCAGCCCCAGCATTTT	CASSLTRDGHNQPQHF
13	TRBV29-1	TRBJ1-2	-	-	TGCAGCGTTGAGACGGGGCGCGTCGATGGCTACACCTTC	CSVETGRVDGYTF
15	TRBV5-4	TRBJ2-1	-	-	TGTGCCAGCAGCTTGGACGGGACAAACTTCAATGAGCAGTTCTTC	CASSLDGTNFNEQFF
16	TRBV6-5	TRBJ2-2	-	-	TGTGCCAGCAGTTACTCGACTTCCTTTAACACCGGGGAGCTGTTTTTT	CASSYSTSFNTGELFF
14	TRBV28	TRBJ1-1	few	-	TGTGCCAGCAGTTTATTAAGAGGCAGCACTGAAGCTTTCTTT	CASSLLRGSTEAFF
12	TRBV10-3	TRBJ1-2	-	-	TGTGCCATCAATGGGGAAGAGGAGGGCTACACCTTC	CAINGEEEGYTF
14	TRBV27	TRBJ2-1	-	-	TGTGCCAGCATACCCCCGAGACAGTACAATGAGCAGTTCTTC	CASIPPRQYNEQFF
15	TRBV7-6	TRBJ2-3	-	-	TGTGCCAGCAGCTTATCCCCGGAAAACACAGATACGCAGTATTTT	CASSLSPENTDTQYF
13	TRBV5-6	TRBJ2-4	once	-	TGTGCCAGCAGCTCGGACAGTAATTACATTCAGTACTTC	CASSSDSNYIQYF
15	TRBV28	TRBJ2-3	-	-	TGTGCCAGCAGGCCGAGGAATTACGGCACAGATACGCAGTATTTT	CASRPRNYGTDTQYF
16	TRBV4-1	TRBJ1-2	-	-	TGCGCCAGCAGCCAAGTGGCCAGATTCCCGAACTATGGCTACACCTTC	CASSQVARFPNYGYTF
16	TRBV7-3	TRBJ2-7	-	TRBD1	TGTGCCAGCAGCTCGGGACAGGAGATCCCTTCCTACGAGCAGTACTTC	CASSSGQEIPSYEQYF
14	TRBV9	TRBJ2-1	-	-	TGTGCCAGCAGCGTTGAACTCGGCTACAATGAGCAGTTCTTC	CASSVELGYNEQFF
14	TRBV7-9	TRBJ2-1	-	TRBD2	TGTGCCAGCAGCTTAGGACCGGGAGGCGATGAGCAGTTCTTC	CASSLGPGGDEQFF
16	TRBV5-4	TRBJ2-1	-	-	TGTGCCAGCAGCTTGGATCTGGGGGGACTGAGAAATGAGCAGTTCTTC	CASSLDLGGLRNEQFF
14	TRBV30	TRBJ2-7	-	TRBD1	TGTGCCTGTTACCCCCGGGACAGAGCCTACGAGCAGTACTTC	CACYPRDRAYEQYF
11	TRBV15	TRBJ2-3	-	-	TGTGCCACCCTAAGCATGGATACGCAGTATTTT	CATLSMDTQYF
15	TRBV27	TRBJ2-7	-	TRBD1	TGTGCCAGCAGTTCAATGGACAGGGAAAGCTACGAGCAGTACTTC	CASSSMDRESYEQYF
17	TRBV6-1	TRBJ1-2	-	TRBD1	TGTGCCAGCAGCCAGTGGACAGGGGAGAGGAGGGTCTATGGCTACACCTTC	CASSQWTGERRVYGYTF
15	TRBV12-3/TRBV12-4	TRBJ2-7	-	TRBD1	TGTGCCAGCAGTTACGGGACAGGTGCGACCTACGAGCAGTACTTC	CASSYGTGATYEQYF
14	TRBV27	TRBJ1-2	-	-	TGTGCCAGCAGTTGGGGCGGCCACCGCTATGGCTACACCTTC	CASSWGGHRYGYTF
15	TRBV27	TRBJ2-2	-	TRBD2	TGTGCCAGCAGTTGGACTAGCGGGAACACCGGGGAGCTGTTTTTT	CASSWTSGNTGELFF
17	TRBV6-5	TRBJ1-2	-	TRBD1	TGTGCCAGCAGTTACTGGGGACAGGGACCCTCTAACTATGGCTACACCTTC	CASSYWGQGPSNYGYTF
14	TRBV27	TRBJ2-5	-	-	TGTGCCAGCAGTCTAAACAATTACCAAGAGACCCAGTACTTC	CASSLNNYQETQYF
14	TRBV4-2	TRBJ1-1	-	-	TGTGCCAGCAGTTCTGTCGAGGGGAACACTGAAGCTTTCTTT	CASSSVEGNTEAFF
13	TRBV10-3	TRBJ2-5	-	-	TGTGCCATCAGCCGTCGGGGCCAAGAGACCCAGTACTTC	CAISRRGQETQYF